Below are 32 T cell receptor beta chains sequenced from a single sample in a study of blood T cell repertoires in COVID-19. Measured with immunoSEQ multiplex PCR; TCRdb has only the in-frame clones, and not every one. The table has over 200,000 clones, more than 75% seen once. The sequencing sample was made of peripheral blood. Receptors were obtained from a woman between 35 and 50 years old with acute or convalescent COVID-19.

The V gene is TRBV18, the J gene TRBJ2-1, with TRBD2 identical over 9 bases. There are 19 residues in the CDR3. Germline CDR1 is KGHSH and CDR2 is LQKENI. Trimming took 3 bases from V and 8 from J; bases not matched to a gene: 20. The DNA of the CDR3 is TGTGCCAGCTCACCTAGACAGGTTCCACTCGGCGGGAGGGGGCATGAGCAGTTCTTC. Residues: CASSPRQVPLGGRGHEQFF.

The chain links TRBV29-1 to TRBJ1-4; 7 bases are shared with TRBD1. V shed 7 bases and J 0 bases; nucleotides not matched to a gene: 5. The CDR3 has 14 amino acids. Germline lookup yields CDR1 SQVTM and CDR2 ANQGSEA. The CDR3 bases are TGCAGCGCTAAAGACAGGGCAACTAATGAAAAACTGTTTTTT. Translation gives CSAKDRATNEKLFF.

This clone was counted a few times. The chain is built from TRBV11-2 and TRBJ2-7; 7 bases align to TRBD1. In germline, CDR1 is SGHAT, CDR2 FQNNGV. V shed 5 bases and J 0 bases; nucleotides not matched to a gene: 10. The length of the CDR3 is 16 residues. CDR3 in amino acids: CASSQEGAAFSYEQYF. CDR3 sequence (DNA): TGTGCCAGCAGCCAAGAGGGGGCCGCCTTCTCCTACGAGCAGTACTTC.

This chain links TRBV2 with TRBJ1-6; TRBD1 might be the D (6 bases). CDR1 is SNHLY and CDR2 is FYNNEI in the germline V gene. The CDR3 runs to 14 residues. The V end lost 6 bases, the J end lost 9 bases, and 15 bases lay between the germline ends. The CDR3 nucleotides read TGTGCCAGCAGGGGAGACAGGAGCGGTTCACCCCTCCACTTT. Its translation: CASRGDRSGSPLHF. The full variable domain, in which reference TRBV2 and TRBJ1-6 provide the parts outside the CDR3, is EPEVTQTPSHQVTQMGQEVILRCVPISNHLYFYWYRQILGQKVEFLVSFYNNEISEKSEIFDDQFSVERPDGSNFTLKIRSTKLEDSAMYFCASRGDRSGSPLHFGNGTRLTVT.

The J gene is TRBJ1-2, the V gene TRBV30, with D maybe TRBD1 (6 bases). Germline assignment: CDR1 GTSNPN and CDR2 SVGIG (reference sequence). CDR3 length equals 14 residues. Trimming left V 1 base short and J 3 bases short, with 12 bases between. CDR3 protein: CAWSDHGGDYGYTF. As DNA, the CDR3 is TGTGCCTGGAGTGACCATGGGGGCGACTATGGCTACACCTTC. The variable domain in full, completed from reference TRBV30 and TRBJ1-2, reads SQTIHQWPATLVQPVGSPLSLECTVEGTSNPNLYWYRQAAGRGLQLLFYSVGIGQISSEVPQNLSASRPQDRQFILSSKKLLLSDSGFYLCAWSDHGGDYGYTFGSGTRLTVV.

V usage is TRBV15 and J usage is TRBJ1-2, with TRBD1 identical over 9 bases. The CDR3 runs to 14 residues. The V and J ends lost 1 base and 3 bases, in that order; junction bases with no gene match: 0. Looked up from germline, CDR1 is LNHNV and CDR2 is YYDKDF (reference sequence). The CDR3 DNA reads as TGTGCCACCAGCAGAGGGACAGGGGACTATGGCTACACCTTC. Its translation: CATSRGTGDYGYTF.

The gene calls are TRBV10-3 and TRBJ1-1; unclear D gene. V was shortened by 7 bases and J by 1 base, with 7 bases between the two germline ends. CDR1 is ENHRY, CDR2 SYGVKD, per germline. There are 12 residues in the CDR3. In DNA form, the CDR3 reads TGTGCCATCATGAGGTCGAACACTGAAGCTTTCTTT. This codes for CAIMRSNTEAFF.

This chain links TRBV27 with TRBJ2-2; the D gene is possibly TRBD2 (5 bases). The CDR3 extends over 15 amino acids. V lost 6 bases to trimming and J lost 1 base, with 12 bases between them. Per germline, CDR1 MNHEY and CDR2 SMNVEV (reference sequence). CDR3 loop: CASRALAQNTGELFF. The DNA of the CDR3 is TGTGCCAGCAGGGCGCTAGCCCAGAACACCGGGGAGCTGTTTTTT.

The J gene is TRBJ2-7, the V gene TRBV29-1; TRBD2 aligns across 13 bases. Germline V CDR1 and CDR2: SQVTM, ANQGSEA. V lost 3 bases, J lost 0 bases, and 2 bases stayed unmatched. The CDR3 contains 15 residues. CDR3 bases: TGCAGCGTTGAGGGACTAGCGGGGAGCTCCTACGAGCAGTACTTC. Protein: CSVEGLAGSSYEQYF.

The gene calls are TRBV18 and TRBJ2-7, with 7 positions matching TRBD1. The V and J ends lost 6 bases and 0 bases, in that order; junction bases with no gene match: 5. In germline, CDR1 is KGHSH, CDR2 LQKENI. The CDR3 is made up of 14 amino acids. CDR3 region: CASSYRGPSYEQYF. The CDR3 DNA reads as TGTGCCAGCTCGTACAGGGGTCCCTCCTACGAGCAGTACTTC.

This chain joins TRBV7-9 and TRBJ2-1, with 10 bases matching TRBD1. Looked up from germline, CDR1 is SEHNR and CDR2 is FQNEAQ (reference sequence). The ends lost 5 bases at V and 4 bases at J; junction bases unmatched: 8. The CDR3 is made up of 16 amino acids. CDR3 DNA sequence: TGTGCCAGCAGCCCACGGACAGGGGGGACTTACAATGAGCAGTTCTTC. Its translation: CASSPRTGGTYNEQFF.

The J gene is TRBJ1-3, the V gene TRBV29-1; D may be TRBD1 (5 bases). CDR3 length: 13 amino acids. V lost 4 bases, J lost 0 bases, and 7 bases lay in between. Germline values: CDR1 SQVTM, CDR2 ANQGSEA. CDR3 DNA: TGCAGCGTTGGGGGGGGCTCTGGAAACACCATATATTTT. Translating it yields CSVGGGSGNTIYF.

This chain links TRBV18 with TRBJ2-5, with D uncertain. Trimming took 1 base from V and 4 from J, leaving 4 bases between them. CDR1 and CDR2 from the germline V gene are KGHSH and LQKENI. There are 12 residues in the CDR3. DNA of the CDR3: TGTGCCAGCTCACCACAGCGAGAGACCCAGTACTTC. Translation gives CASSPQRETQYF. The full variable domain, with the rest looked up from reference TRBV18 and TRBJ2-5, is NAGVMQNPRHLVRRRGQEARLRCSPMKGHSHVYWYRQLPEEGLKFMVYLQKENIIDESGMPKERFSAEFPKEGPSILRIQQVVRGDSAAYFCASSPQRETQYFGPGTRLLVL.

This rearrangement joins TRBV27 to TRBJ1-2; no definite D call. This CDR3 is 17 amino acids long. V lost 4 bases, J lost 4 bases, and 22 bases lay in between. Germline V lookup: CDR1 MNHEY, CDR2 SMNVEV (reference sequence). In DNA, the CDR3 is TGTGCCAGCAGTTCCATCGACACCTCCCATACCCTCTATGGCTACACCTTC. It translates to CASSSIDTSHTLYGYTF.

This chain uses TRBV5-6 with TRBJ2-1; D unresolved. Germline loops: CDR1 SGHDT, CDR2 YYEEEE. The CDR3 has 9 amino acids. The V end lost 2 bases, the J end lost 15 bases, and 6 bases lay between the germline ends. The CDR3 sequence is CASSFISFF. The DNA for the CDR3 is TGTGCCAGCAGCTTTATATCGTTCTTC. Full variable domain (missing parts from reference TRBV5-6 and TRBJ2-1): DAGVTQSPTHLIKTRGQQVTLRCSPKSGHDTVSWYQQALGQGPQFIFQYYEEEERQRGNFPDRFSGHQFPNYSSELNVNALLLGDSALYLCASSFISFFGPGTRLTVL.

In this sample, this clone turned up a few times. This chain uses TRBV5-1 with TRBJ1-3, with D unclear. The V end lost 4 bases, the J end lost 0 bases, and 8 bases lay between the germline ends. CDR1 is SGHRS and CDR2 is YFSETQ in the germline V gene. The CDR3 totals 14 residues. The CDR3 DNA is TGCGCCAGCAGCCCGAACACCTCTGGAAACACCATATATTTT. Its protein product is CASSPNTSGNTIYF.

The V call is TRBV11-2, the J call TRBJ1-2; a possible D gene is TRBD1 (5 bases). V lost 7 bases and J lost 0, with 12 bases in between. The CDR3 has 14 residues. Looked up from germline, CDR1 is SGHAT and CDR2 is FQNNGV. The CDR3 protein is CASTPGPSNYGYTF. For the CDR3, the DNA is TGTGCCAGCACCCCAGGGCCTTCTAACTATGGCTACACCTTC.

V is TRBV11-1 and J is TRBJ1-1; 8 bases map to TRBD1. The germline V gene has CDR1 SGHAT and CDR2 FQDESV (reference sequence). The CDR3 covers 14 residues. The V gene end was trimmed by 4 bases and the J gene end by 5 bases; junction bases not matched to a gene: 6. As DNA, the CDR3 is TGTGCCAGCAGCTCTGGACAGGGTGAGACTGAAGCTTTCTTT. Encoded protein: CASSSGQGETEAFF.

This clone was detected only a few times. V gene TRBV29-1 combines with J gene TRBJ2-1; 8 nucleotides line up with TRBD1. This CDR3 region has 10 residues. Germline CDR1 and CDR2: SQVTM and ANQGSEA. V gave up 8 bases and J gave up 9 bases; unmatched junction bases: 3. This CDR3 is CSIDRGEQFF. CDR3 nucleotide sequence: TGCAGCATAGACAGGGGTGAGCAGTTCTTC.

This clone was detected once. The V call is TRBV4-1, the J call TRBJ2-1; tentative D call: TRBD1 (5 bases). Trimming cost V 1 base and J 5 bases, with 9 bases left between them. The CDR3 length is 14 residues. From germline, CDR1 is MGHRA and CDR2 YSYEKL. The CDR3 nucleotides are TGCGCCAGCAGCCAAGGACAGCTAAACAATGAGCAGTTCTTC. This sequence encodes CASSQGQLNNEQFF.

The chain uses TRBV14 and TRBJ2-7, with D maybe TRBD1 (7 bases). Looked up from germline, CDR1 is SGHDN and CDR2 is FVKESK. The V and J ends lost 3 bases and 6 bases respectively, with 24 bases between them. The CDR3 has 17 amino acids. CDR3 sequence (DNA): TGTGCCAGCAGCCACCGAGAGGGGACAGTCCGGGGGTCCGAGCAGTACTTC. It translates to CASSHREGTVRGSEQYF.

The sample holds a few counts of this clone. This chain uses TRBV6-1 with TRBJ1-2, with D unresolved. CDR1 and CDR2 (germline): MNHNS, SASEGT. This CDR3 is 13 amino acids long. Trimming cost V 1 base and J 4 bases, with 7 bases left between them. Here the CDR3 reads CASSEGRGYGYTF. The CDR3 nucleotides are TGTGCCAGCAGTGAAGGGCGGGGCTATGGCTACACCTTC.

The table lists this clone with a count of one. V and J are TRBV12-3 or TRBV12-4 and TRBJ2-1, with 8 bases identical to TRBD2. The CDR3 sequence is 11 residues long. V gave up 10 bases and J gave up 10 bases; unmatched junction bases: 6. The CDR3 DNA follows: TGTGCCATACAAGCGGGAGCCGAGCAGTTCTTC. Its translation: CAIQAGAEQFF.

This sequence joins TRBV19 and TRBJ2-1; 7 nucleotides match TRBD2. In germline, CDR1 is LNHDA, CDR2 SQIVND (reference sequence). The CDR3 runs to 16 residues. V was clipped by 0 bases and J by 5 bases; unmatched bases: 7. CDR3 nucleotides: TGTGCCAGTAGTATAGATGGGGGGGAATACAACAATGAGCAGTTCTTC. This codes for CASSIDGGEYNNEQFF. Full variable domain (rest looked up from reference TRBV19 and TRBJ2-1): DGGITQSPKYLFRKEGQNVTLSCEQNLNHDAMYWYRQDPGQGLRLIYYSQIVNDFQKGDIAEGYSVSREKKESFPLTVTSAQKNPTAFYLCASSIDGGEYNNEQFFGPGTRLTVL.

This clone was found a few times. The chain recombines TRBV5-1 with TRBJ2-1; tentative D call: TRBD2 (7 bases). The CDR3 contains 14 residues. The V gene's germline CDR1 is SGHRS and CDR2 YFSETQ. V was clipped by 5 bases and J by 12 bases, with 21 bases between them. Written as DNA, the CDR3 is TGCGCCAGCAGTTCATGGGCGGGGGCCTCCGGGCAGTTCTTC. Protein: CASSSWAGASGQFF.

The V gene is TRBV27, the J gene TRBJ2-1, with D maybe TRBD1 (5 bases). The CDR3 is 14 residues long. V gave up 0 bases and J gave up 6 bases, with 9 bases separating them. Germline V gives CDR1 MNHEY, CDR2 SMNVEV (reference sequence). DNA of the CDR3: TGTGCCAGCAGTTTATCGATCCAGGGCAATGAGCAGTTCTTC. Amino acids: CASSLSIQGNEQFF.

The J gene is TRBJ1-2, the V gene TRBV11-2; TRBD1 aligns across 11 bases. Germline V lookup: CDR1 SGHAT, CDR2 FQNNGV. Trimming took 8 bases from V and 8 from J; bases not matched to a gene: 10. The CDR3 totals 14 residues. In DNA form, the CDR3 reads TGTGCCAGCGACTATGGACAGGGGGCACGCGGCTACACCTTC. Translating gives CASDYGQGARGYTF.

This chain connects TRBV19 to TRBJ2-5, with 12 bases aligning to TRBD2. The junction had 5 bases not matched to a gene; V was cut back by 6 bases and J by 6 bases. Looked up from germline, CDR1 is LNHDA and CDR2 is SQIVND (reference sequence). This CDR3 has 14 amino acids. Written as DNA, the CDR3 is TGTGCCAGTAGGGAGACTAGCGGGAGACAGACCCAGTACTTC. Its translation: CASRETSGRQTQYF.

In nucleotides, the CDR3 is TGTGCCAGCAGCCGCTCGACAGGGGTGGGCAATCAGCCCCAGCATTTT. Protein: CASSRSTGVGNQPQHF. The chain links TRBV6-2 or TRBV6-3 to TRBJ1-5, with TRBD1 identical over 8 bases. The germline V gene encodes CDR1 MNHEY and CDR2 SVGEGT. This CDR3 has 16 amino acids. The V segment lost 6 bases and the J segment 2 bases; nucleotides outside the gene matches: 9.

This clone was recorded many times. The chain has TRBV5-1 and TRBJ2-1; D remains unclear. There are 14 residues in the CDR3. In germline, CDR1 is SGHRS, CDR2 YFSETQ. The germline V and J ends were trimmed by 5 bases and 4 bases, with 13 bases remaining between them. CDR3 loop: CASSPAARYNEQFF. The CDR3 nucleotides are TGCGCCAGCAGTCCGGCGGCGAGGTACAATGAGCAGTTCTTC. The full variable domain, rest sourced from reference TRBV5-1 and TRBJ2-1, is KAGVTQTPRYLIKTRGQQVTLSCSPISGHRSVSWYQQTPGQGLQFLFEYFSETQRNKGNFPGRFSGRQFSNSRSEMNVSTLELGDSALYLCASSPAARYNEQFFGPGTRLTVL.

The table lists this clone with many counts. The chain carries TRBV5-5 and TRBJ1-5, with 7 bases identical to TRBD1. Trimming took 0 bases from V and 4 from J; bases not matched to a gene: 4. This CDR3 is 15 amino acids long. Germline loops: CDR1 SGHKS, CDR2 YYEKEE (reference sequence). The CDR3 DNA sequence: TGTGCCAGCAGCTTGGTAGGGGGCCAGAATCAGCCCCAGCATTTT. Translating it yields CASSLVGGQNQPQHF.

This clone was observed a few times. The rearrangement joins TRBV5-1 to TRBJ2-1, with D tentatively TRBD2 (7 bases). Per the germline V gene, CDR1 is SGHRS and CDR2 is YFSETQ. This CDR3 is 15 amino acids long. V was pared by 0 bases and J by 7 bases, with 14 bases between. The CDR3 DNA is TGCGCCAGCAGCTTGGACGGGGGGCCGGGTAATGAGCAGTTCTTC. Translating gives CASSLDGGPGNEQFF.